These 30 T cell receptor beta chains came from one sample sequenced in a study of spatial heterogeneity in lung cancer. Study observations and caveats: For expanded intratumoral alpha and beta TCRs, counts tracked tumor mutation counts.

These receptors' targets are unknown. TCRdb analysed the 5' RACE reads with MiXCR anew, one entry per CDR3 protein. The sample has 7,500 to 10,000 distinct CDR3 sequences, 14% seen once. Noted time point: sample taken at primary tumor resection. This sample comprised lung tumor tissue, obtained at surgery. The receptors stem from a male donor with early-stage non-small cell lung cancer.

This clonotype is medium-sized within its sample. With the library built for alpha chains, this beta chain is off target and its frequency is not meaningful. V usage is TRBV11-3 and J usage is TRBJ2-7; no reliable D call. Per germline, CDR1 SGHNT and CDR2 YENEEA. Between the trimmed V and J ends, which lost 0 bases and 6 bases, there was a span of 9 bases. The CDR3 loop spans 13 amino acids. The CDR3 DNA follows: TGTGCCAGCAGCTTAGATTGGGCCGGCGAGCAGTACTTC. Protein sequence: CASSLDWAGEQYF.

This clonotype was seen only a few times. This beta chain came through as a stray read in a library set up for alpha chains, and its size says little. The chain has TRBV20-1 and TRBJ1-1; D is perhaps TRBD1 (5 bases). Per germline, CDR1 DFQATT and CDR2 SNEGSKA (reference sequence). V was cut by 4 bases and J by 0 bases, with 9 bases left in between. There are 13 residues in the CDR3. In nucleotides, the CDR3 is TGCAGTGCTAAGGGGCGTATGAACACTGAAGCTTTCTTT. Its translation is CSAKGRMNTEAFF.

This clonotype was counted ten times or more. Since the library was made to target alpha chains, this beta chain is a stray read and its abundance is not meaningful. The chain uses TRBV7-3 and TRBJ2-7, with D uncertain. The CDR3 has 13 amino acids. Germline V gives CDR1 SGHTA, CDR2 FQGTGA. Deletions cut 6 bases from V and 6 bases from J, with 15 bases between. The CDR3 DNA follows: TGTGCCAGCAGGACTCGGAATGTCTCCGAGCAGTACTTC. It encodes CASRTRNVSEQYF. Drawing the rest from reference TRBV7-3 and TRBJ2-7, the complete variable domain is GAGVSQTPSNKVTEKGKYVELRCDPISGHTALYWYRQSLGQGPEFLIYFQGTGAADDSGLPNDRFFAVRPEGSVSTLKIQRTERGDSAVYLCASRTRNVSEQYFGPGTRLTVT.

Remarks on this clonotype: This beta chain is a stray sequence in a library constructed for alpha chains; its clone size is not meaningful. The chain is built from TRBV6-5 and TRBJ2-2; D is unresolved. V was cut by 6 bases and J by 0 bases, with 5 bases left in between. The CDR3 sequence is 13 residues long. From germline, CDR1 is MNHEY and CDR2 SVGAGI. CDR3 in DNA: TGTGCCAGCAGGGACGCGAACACCGGGGAGCTGTTTTTT. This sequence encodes CASRDANTGELFF.

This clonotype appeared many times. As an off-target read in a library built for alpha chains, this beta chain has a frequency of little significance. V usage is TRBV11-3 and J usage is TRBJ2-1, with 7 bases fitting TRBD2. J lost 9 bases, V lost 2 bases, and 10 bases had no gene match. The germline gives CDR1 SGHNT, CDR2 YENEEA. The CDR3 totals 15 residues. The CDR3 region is CASSLIGGSYGEQFF. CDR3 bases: TGTGCCAGCAGCTTAATTGGCGGGAGTTACGGTGAGCAGTTCTTC.

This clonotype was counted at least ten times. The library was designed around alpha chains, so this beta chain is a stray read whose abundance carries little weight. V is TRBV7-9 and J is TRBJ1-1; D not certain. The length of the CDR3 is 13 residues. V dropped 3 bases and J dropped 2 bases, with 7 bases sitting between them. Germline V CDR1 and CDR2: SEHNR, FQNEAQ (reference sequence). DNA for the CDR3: TGTGCCAGCAGCTTTGATAAAAACACTGAAGCTTTCTTT. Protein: CASSFDKNTEAFF.

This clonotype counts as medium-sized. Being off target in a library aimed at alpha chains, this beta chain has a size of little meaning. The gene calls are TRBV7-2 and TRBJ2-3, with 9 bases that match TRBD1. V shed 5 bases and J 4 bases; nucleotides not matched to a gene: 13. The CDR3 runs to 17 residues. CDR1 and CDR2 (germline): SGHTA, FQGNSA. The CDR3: CASSQQGQGSLADTQYF. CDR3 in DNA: TGTGCCAGCAGCCAGCAGGGACAGGGCTCTCTCGCAGATACGCAGTATTTT.

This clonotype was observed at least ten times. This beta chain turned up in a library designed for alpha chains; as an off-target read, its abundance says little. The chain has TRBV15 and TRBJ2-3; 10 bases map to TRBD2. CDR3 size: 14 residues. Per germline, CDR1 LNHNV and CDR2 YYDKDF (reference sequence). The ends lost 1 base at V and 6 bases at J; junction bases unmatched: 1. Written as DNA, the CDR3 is TGTGCCACCAGCAGAGGGGGACTAGCGGATACGCAGTATTTT. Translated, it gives CATSRGGLADTQYF.

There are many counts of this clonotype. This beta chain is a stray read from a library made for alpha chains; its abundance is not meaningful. The CDR3 region has the DNA TGTGCCACGGCGCCGACCGAGGAGGGCGAGCAGTACTTC. This gives the protein CATAPTEEGEQYF. The rearrangement uses TRBV10-3 and TRBJ2-7, with D maybe TRBD2 (6 bases). V was pared by 10 bases and J by 6 bases, with 19 bases between. There are 13 residues in the CDR3. Germline CDR1 and CDR2: ENHRY and SYGVKD.

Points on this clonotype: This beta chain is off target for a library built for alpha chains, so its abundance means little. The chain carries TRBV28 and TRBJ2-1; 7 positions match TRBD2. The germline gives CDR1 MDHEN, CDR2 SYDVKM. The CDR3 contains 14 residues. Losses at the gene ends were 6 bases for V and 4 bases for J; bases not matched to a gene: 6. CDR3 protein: CASRPTSAYNEQFF. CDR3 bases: TGTGCCAGCAGGCCCACTAGCGCGTACAATGAGCAGTTCTTC.

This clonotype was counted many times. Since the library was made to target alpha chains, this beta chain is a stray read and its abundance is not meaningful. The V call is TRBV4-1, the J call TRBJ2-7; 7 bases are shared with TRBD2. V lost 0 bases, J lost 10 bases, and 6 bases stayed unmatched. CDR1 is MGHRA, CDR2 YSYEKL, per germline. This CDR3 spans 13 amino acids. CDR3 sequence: CASSQESGRAQYF. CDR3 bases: TGCGCCAGCAGCCAAGAAAGTGGGAGGGCCCAGTACTTC.

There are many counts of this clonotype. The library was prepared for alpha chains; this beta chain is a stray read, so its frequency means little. The chain's CDR3 is CSAPMPYSGGSAYNEQFF. DNA of the CDR3: TGCAGTGCTCCGATGCCTTATTCTGGCGGGAGCGCCTACAATGAGCAGTTCTTC. The V and J genes are TRBV20-1 and TRBJ2-1; 7 bases line up with TRBD2. The CDR3 is 18 residues long. V trimming: 5 bases; J trimming: 2 bases; junction bases outside the gene matches: 18. From germline, CDR1 is DFQATT and CDR2 SNEGSKA (reference sequence).

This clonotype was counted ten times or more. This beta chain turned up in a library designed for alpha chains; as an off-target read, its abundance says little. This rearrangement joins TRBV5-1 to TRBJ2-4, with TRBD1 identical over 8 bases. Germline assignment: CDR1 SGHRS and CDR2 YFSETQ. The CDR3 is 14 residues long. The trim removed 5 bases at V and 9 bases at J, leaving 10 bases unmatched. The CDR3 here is CASSPGQGMVIQYF. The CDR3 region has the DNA TGCGCCAGCAGTCCCGGACAGGGTATGGTCATTCAGTACTTC.

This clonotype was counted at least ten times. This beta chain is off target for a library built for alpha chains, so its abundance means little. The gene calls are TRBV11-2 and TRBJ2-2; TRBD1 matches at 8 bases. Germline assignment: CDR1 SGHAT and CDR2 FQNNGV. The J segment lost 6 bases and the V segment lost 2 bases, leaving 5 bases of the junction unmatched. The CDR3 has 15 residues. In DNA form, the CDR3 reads TGTGCCAGCAGCTTACTAGACAGGGGCGCCGGGGAGCTGTTTTTT. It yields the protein CASSLLDRGAGELFF.

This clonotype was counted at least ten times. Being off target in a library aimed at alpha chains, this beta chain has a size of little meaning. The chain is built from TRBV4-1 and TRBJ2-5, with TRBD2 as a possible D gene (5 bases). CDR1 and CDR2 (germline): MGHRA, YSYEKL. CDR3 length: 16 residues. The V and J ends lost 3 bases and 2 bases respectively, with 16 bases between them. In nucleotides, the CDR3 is TGCGCCAGCAGCCACCCTGGAGGTATACCACAAGAGACCCAGTACTTC. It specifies CASSHPGGIPQETQYF.

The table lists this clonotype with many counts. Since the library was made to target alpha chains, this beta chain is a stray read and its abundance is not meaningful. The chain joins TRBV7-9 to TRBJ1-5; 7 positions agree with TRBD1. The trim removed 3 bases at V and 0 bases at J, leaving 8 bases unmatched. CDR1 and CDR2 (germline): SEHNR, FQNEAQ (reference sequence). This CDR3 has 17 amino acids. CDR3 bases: TGTGCCAGCAGCTTTGGGGGAGGGACAGATAGCAATCAGCCCCAGCATTTT. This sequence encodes CASSFGGGTDSNQPQHF.

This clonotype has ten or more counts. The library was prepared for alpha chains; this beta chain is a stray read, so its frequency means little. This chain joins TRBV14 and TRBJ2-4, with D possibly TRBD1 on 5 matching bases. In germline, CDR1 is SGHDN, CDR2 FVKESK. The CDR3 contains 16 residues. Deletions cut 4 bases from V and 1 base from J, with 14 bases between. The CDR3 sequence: CASSPKGWGAKNIQYF. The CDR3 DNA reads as TGTGCCAGCAGCCCAAAGGGATGGGGCGCCAAAAACATTCAGTACTTC.

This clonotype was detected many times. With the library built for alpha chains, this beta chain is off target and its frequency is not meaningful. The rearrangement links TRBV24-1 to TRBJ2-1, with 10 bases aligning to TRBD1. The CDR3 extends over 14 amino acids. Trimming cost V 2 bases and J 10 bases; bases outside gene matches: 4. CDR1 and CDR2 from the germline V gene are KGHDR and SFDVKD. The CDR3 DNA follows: TGTGCCACCAGTGATTACCGGGACAGGGGAGAGCAGTTCTTC. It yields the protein CATSDYRDRGEQFF.

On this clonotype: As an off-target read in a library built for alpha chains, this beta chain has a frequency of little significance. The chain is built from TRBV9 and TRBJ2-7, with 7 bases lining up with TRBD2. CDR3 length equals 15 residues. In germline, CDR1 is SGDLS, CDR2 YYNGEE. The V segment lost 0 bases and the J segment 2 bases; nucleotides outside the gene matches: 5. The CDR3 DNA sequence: TGTGCCAGCAGCGTAGGGCCTAGCGGAACCTACGAGCAGTACTTC. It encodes CASSVGPSGTYEQYF. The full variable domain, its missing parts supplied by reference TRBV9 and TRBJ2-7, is DSGVTQTPKHLITATGQRVTLRCSPRSGDLSVYWYQQSLDQGLQFLIQYYNGEERAKGNILERFSAQQFPDLHSELNLSSLELGDSALYFCASSVGPSGTYEQYFGPGTRLTVT.

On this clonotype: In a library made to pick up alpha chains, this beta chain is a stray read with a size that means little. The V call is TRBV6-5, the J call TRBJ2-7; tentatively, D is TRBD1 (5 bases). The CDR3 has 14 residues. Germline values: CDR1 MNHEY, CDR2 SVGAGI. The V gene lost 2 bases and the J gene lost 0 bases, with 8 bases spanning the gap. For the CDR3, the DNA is TGTGCCAGCAGTTACGACAGAGTCTCCTACGAGCAGTACTTC. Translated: CASSYDRVSYEQYF.

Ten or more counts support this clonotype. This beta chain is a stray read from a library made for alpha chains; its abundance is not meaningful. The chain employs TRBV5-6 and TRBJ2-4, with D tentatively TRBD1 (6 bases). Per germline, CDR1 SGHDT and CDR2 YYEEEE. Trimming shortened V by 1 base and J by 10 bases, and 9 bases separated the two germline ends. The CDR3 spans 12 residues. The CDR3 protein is CASSLTGQIQYF. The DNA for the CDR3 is TGTGCCAGCAGCTTGACAGGGCAGATTCAGTACTTC.

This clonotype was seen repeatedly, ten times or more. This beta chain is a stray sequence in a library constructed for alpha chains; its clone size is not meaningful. The DNA for the CDR3 is TGTGCCAGCAGCCAAGACAGGGTGGGTGCCACTGAAGCTTTCTTT. Translating it yields CASSQDRVGATEAFF. The chain is built from TRBV14 and TRBJ1-1; TRBD1 might be the D (5 bases). Germline CDR1 is SGHDN and CDR2 is FVKESK. Trimming pared 0 bases from V and 4 bases from J, leaving 12 bases between. The length of the CDR3 is 15 residues.

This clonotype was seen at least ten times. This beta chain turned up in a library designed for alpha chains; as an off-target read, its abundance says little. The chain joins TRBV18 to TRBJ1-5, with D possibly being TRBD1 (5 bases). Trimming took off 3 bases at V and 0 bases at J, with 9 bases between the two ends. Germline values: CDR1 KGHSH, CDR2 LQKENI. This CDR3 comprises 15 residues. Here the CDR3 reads CASSPQGNSNQPQHF. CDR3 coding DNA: TGTGCCAGCTCACCCCAGGGAAATAGCAATCAGCCCCAGCATTTT.

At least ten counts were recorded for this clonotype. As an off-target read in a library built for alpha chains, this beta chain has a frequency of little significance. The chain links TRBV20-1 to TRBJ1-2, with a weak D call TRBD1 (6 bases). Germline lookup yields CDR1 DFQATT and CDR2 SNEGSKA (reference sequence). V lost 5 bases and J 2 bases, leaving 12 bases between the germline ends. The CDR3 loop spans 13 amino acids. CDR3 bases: TGCAGTGCTTCTGCCCAGGGGAACTATGGCTACACCTTC. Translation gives CSASAQGNYGYTF.

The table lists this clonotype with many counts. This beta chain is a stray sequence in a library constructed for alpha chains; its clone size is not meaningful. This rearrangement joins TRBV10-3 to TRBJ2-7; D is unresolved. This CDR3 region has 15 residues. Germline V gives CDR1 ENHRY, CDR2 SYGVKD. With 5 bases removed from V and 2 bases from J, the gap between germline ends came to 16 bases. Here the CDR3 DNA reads TGTGCCATCAGTAGGGCCAGTGGTGGGGCCTACGAGCAGTACTTC. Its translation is CAISRASGGAYEQYF.

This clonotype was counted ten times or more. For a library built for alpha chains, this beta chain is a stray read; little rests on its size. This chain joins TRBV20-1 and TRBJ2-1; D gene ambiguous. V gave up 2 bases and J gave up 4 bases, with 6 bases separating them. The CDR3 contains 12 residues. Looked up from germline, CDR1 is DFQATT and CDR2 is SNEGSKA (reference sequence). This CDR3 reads CSARPLYNEQFF. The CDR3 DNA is TGCAGTGCTAGACCCCTATACAATGAGCAGTTCTTC.

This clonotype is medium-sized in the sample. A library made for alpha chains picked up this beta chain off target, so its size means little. CDR3 sequence (DNA): TGTGCCAGCTCACCAGCAGGACAGCTACTTGACTGGTATAGCAATCAGCCCCAGCATTTT. Protein: CASSPAGQLLDWYSNQPQHF. The chain couples TRBV18 to TRBJ1-5; D perhaps matches TRBD1 (6 bases). V lost 2 bases, J lost 0 bases, and 23 bases lay in between. The CDR3 has 20 residues. Germline lookup yields CDR1 KGHSH and CDR2 LQKENI.

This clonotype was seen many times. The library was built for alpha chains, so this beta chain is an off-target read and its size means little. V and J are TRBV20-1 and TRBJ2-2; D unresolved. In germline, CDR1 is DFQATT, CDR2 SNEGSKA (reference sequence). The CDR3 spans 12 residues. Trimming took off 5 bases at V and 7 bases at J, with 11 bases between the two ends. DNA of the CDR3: TGCAGTGCTCATACTGGGCTCGGGGAGCTGTTTTTT. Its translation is CSAHTGLGELFF.

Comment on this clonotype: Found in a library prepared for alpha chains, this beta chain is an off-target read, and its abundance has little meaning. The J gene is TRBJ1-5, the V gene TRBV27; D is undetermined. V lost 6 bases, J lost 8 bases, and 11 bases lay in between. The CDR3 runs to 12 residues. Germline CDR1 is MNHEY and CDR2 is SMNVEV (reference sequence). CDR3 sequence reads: CASSLLGEPQHF. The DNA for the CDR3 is TGTGCCAGCAGCCTCCTTGGAGAGCCCCAGCATTTT.

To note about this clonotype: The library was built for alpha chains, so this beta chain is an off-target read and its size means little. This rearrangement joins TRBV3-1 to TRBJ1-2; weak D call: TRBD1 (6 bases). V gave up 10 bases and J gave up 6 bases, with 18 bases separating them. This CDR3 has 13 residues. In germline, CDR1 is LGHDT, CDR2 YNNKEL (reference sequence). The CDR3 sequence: CATSPGVKNGYTF. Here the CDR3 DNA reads TGTGCCACCTCCCCAGGGGTAAAGAATGGCTACACCTTC. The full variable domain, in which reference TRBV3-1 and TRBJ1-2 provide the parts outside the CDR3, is DTAVSQTPKYLVTQMGNDKSIKCEQNLGHDTMYWYKQDSKKFLKIMFSYNNKELIINETVPNRFSPKSPDKAHLNLHINSLELGDSAVYFCATSPGVKNGYTFGSGTRLTVV.